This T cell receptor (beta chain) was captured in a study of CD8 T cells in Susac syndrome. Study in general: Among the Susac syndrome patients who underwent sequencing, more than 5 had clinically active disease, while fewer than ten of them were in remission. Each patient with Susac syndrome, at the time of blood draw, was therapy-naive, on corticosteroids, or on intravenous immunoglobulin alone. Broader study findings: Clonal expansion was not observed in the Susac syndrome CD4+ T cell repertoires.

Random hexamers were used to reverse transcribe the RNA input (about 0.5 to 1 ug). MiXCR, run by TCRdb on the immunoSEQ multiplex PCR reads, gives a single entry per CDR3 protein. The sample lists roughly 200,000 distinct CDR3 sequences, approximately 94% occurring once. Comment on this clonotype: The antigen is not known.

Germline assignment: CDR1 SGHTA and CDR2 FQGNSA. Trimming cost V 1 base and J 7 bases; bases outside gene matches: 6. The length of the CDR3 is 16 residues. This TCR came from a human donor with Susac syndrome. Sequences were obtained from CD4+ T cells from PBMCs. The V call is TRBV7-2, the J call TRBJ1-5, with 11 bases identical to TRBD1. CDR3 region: CASSLGRGQGGQPQHF. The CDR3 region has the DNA TGTGCCAGCAGCTTAGGGCGGGGACAGGGGGGCCAGCCCCAGCATTTT.